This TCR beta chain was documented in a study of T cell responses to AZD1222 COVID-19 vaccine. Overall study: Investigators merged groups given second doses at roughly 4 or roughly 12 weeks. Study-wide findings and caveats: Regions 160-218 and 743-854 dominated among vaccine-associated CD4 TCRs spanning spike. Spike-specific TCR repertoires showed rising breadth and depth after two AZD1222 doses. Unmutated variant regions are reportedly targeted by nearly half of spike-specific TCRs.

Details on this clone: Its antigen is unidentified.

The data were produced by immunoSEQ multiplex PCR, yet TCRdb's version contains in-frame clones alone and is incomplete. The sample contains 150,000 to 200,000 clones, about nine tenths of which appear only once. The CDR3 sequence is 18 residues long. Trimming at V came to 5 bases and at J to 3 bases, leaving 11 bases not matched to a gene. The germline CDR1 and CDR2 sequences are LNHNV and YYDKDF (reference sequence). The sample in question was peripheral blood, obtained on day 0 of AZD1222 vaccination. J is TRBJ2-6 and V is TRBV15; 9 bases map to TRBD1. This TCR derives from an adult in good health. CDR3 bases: TGTGCCACCAGCCCAAACTTACAGGGGGCGAGTGGGGCCAACGTCCTGACTTTC. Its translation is CATSPNLQGASGANVLTF.